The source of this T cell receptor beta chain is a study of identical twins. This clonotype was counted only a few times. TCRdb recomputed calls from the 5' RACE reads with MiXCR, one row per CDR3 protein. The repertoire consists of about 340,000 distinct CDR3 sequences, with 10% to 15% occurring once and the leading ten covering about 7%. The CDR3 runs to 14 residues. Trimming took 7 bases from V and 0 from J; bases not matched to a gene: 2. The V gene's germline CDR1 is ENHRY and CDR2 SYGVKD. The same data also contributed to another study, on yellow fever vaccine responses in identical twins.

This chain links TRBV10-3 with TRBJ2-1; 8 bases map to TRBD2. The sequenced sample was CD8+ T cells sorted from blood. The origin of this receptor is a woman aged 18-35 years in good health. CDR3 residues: CAIMSGSSYNEQFF. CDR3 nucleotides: TGTGCCATCATGAGCGGGAGCTCCTACAATGAGCAGTTCTTC.